Listed below are T cell receptor beta chains from one sample, sequenced in a study of T cell repertoires in cytomegalovirus infection. No cognate antigen is known for these TCRs. A single record per CDR3 protein comes from TCRdb applying MiXCR to the reads. The repertoire holds under 850,000 distinct CDR3 sequences, with 33% as singletons. Sequences were derived from cultured PBMCs, sampled from culture after CMV antigen stimulation. All receptors come from a human donor in good health (CMV status not recorded). Some clones in this sample may be carry-over from other donors' samples. Both conserved end residues are part of each CDR3. Fields, in order: clone size, J gene, D gene, V gene, CDR3 protein, CDR3 DNA. The D gene is left open where the match is weak. Clone size is stated in some rows and not others, as once, few, many or a class when expanded.

NA | TRBJ2-3 | NA | TRBV23-1 | CASIRELGTDTQYF | TGCGCCAGCATCCGGGAGCTAGGCACAGATACGCAGTATTTT
many | TRBJ2-1 | NA | TRBV7-2 | CASSLGAYNEQFF | TGTGCCAGCAGCTTAGGGGCCTACAATGAGCAGTTCTTC
NA | TRBJ1-5 | NA | TRBV28 | CASSLSGAHNQPQHF | TGTGCCAGCAGTTTATCGGGGGCACACAATCAGCCCCAGCATTTT
few | TRBJ2-3 | NA | TRBV12-3/TRBV12-4 | CASSLRTASEADTQYF | TGTGCCAGCAGTTTGAGGACGGCAAGCGAGGCAGATACGCAGTATTTT
NA | TRBJ1-5 | NA | TRBV2 | CASSLIRGNQPQHF | TGTGCCAGCAGCTTGATTCGGGGCAATCAGCCCCAGCATTTT
many | TRBJ2-7 | NA | TRBV7-2 | CASSPTAGRQTF | TGTGCCAGCAGCCCGACCGCGGGCAGGCAAACTTTC
few | TRBJ1-5 | TRBD1 | TRBV19 | CASSIREGTVNQPQHF | TGTGCCAGTAGTATCAGGGAGGGGACAGTCAATCAGCCCCAGCATTTT
many | TRBJ1-5 | NA | TRBV12-3/TRBV12-4 | CASSMTANNQPQHF | TGTGCCAGCTCCATGACAGCGAACAATCAGCCCCAGCATTTT
NA | TRBJ2-7 | NA | TRBV7-2 | CASSYHLSYEQYF | TGTGCCAGCAGCTACCACCTCTCCTACGAGCAGTACTTC
few | TRBJ1-3 | NA | TRBV4-2 | CASSQEYGARNTIYF | TGTGCCAGCAGCCAAGAATATGGGGCCCGAAACACCATATATTTT
NA | TRBJ2-2 | NA | TRBV27 | CASSFWRGRANTGELFF | TGTGCCAGCAGTTTCTGGCGAGGGCGCGCGAACACCGGGGAGCTGTTTTTT
few | TRBJ1-2 | NA | TRBV5-1 | CASSYVRFYGYTF | TGCGCCAGCAGCTACGTCCGATTCTATGGCTACACCTTC
NA | TRBJ2-1 | TRBD2 | TRBV12-3/TRBV12-4 | CASSPGTSRPEQFF | TGTGCCAGCAGTCCCGGGACTAGTCGTCCTGAGCAGTTCTTC
NA | TRBJ2-7 | NA | TRBV4-2 | CASSQEREYEQYF | TGTGCCAGCAGCCAAGAGAGGGAGTACGAGCAGTACTTC
many | TRBJ2-3 | NA | TRBV7-2 | CASSLNPRHTQYF | TGTGCCAGCAGCCTTAACCCTCGCCATACGCAGTATTTT
NA | TRBJ2-1 | NA | TRBV2 | CASTFLKSEQFF | TGTGCCAGCACCTTCCTCAAGAGTGAGCAGTTCTTC
many | TRBJ2-3 | NA | TRBV7-2 | CASSLSSNTQYF | TGTGCCAGCAGCTTATCCTCAAATACGCAGTATTTT